Included here is one T cell receptor beta chain sequence, with context. Its antigen is undetermined. In alopecia areata patients, both lesional scalp punch biopsies and peripheral blood were collected. This record comes from a study of CD8+ T cells in alopecia areata. Turning to the study itself: Treated patients were dosed with oral tofacitinib, taking 5 to 10 mg twice daily. Tofacitinib lasted 6 to 18 months, then 6 months off drug.

Points from the study as a whole: Normal scalp had lower clonality than lesional scalp, with alopecia totalis/universalis lesions showing this most strongly.

cDNA prepared by RNA extraction and subsequent reverse transcription served as the template for sequencing. Profiled with immunoSEQ multiplex PCR; TCRdb holds only in-frame clones, not every one. The table includes 100,000 to 150,000 clones, approximately 48% detected once. This TCR derives from a human donor with alopecia areata. This material consisted of CD8+ T cells sorted from blood, taken at week 0.

The CDR3 protein is CASSWRVPSDNEQFF. The CDR3 DNA reads TGTGCCAGCAGTTGGAGGGTCCCTAGTGACAATGAGCAGTTCTTC. This chain links TRBV27 with TRBJ2-1; D is perhaps TRBD2 (6 bases). V lost 4 bases and J 5 bases, leaving 15 bases between the germline ends. The CDR3 has 15 amino acids. Looked up from germline, CDR1 is MNHEY and CDR2 is SMNVEV (reference sequence).